This TCR beta chain was captured by sequencing in a study of OX40 agonist ivuxolimab in advanced cancers. The data were produced by immunoSEQ multiplex PCR, yet TCRdb's version contains in-frame clones alone and is incomplete. The data hold about 110,000 clones, with 75% to 95% observed a single time. CDR3 length equals 16 residues. Germline V gene sequence: CDR1 MNHEY, CDR2 SVGAGI. V was trimmed by 4 bases and J by 1 base, leaving 15 bases between them. This clone appeared once. The chain employs TRBV6-5 and TRBJ2-3; D uncertain. The receptor's source is an adult with an advanced solid tumor such as melanoma, head and neck, liver or kidney cancer. The sample was CD4+ or CD8+ T cells sorted from blood, taken in a trial of the OX40 agonist ivuxolimab. Here the CDR3 DNA reads TGTGCCAGCAGTTCTCAAATAGGTGGGGGCACAGATACGCAGTATTTT. Encoded protein: CASSSQIGGGTDTQYF.